This record covers a single T cell receptor (beta chain). Its cognate antigen is unknown. Profiling relied on immunoSEQ multiplex PCR, and the TCRdb table lists in-frame clones only, not all of them. The sample includes tens of thousands of clones, around nine tenths seen only once; the top ten take roughly 2.3%. Germline V CDR1 and CDR2: MNHEY, SVGAGI. The CDR3 sequence is 13 residues long. V was shortened by 6 bases and J by 0 bases, with 8 bases between the two germline ends. These data come from a study of T cell responses to AZD1222 COVID-19 vaccine. The study, taken as a whole, reports: Researchers report vaccine-associated CD4 TCRs spanning spike, with dominance at 160-218 and 743-854. White British donors predominated, females outnumbered males, and clonal diversity was possibly underestimated.

Sequencing used peripheral blood, obtained on day 0 of AZD1222 vaccination. The J gene is TRBJ1-2, the V gene TRBV6-5, with D uncertain. This clonotype was sampled from an adult in good health. The CDR3 nucleotides read TGTGCCAGCAGCGAGCAGGCTAACTATGGCTACACCTTC. Amino acid sequence: CASSEQANYGYTF.